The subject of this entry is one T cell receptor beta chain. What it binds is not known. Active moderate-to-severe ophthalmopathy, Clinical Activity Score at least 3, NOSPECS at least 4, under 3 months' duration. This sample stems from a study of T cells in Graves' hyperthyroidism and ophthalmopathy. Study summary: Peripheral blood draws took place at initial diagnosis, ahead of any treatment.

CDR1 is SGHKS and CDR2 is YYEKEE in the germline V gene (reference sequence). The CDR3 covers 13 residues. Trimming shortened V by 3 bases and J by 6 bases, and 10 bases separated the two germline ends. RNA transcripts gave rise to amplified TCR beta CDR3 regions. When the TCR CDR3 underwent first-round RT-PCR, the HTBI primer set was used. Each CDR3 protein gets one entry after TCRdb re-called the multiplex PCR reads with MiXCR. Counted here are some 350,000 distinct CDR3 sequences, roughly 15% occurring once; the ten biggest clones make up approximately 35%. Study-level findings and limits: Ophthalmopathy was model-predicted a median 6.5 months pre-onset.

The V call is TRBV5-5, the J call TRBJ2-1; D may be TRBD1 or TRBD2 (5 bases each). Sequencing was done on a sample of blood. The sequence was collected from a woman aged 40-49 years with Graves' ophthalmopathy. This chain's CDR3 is CASSWGTANEQFF. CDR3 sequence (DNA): TGTGCCAGCAGCTGGGGGACCGCCAATGAGCAGTTCTTC. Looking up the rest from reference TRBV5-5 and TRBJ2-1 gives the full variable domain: DAGVTQSPTHLIKTRGQQVTLRCSPISGHKSVSWYQQVLGQGPQFIFQYYEKEERGRGNFPDRFSARQFPNYSSELNVNALLLGDSALYLCASSWGTANEQFFGPGTRLTVL.